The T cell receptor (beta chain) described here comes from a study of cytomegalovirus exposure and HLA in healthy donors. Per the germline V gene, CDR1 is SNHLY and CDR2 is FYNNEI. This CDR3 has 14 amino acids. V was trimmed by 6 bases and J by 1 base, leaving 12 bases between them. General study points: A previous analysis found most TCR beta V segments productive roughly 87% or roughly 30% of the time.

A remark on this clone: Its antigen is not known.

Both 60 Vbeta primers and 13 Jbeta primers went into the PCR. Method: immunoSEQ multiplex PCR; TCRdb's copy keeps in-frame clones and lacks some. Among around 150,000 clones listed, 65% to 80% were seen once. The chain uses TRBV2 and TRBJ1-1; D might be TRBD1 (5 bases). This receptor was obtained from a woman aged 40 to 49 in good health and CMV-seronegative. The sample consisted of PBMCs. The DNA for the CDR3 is TGTGCCAGCAGGGGGGGGGACGGGAACACTGAAGCTTTCTTT. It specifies CASRGGDGNTEAFF. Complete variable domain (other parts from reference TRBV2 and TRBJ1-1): EPEVTQTPSHQVTQMGQEVILRCVPISNHLYFYWYRQILGQKVEFLVSFYNNEISEKSEIFDDQFSVERPDGSNFTLKIRSTKLEDSAMYFCASRGGDGNTEAFFGQGTRLTVV.